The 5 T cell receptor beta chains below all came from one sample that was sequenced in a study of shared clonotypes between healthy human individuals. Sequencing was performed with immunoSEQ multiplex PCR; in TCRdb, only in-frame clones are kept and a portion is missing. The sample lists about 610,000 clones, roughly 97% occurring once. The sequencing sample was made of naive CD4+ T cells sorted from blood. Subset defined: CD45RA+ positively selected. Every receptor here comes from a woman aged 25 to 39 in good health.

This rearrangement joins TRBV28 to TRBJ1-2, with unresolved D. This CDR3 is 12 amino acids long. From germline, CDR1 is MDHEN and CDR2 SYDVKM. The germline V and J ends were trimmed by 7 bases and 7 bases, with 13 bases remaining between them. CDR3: CASTERLSGYTF. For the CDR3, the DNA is TGTGCCAGCACCGAGAGGCTCTCTGGCTACACCTTC.

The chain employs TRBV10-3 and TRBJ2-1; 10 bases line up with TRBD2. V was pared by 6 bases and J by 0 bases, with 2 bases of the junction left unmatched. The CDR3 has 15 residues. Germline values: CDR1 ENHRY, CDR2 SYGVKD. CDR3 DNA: TGTGCCATCAGGGCTAGCGGGAGCTCCTACAATGAGCAGTTCTTC. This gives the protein CAIRASGSSYNEQFF.

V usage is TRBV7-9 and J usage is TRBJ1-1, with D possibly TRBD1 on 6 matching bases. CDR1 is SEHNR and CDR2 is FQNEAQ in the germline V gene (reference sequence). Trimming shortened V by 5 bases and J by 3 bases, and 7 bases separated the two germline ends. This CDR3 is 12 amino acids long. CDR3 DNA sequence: TGTGCCAGCAGCAACAGGGACACTGAAGCTTTCTTT. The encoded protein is CASSNRDTEAFF.

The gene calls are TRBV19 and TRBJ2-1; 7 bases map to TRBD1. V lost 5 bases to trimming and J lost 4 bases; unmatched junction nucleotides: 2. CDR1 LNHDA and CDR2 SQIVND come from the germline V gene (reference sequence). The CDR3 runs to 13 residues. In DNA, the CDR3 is TGTGCCAGTAGTTGGGACAGTTACAATGAGCAGTTCTTC. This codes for CASSWDSYNEQFF.

CDR3 DNA sequence: TGTGCCAGCACCCAAACAGGCGGACAAGAGACCCAGTACTTC. Amino acids: CASTQTGGQETQYF. The chain recombines TRBV6-6 with TRBJ2-5; a possible D gene is TRBD1 (5 bases). The V gene's germline CDR1 is MNHNY and CDR2 SVGAGI (reference sequence). The CDR3 runs 14 residues. Trimming shortened V by 7 bases and J by 2 bases, and 14 bases separated the two germline ends.